The 20 T cell receptor beta chains below all came from one sample that was sequenced in a study of T cell responses to AZD1222 COVID-19 vaccine. Produced via immunoSEQ multiplex PCR; TCRdb's table is partial and in-frame only. This sample carries 140,000 or so clones, 90% to 95% of them seen once, and the ten largest clones take more than 10%. The source was peripheral blood, collected after recovery from COVID-19. The receptors come from an adult who had recovered from COVID-19.

The J gene is TRBJ2-2, the V gene TRBV11-3; D unresolved. Germline V gives CDR1 SGHNT, CDR2 YENEEA. The CDR3 has 13 amino acids. V was clipped by 5 bases and J by 6 bases, with 10 bases between them. The CDR3 DNA is TGTGCCAGCAGCAATTCTCGAGCCGGGGAGCTGTTTTTT. Translating it yields CASSNSRAGELFF.

The CDR3: CASSPWGAGTTEAFF. The CDR3 DNA reads as TGTGCCAGTAGTCCCTGGGGGGCAGGGACCACTGAAGCTTTCTTT. V usage is TRBV19 and J usage is TRBJ1-1; D might be TRBD1 (6 bases). Germline lookup yields CDR1 LNHDA and CDR2 SQIVND (reference sequence). This CDR3 spans 15 amino acids. Trimming stripped 5 bases from V and 4 bases from J, with 17 bases between.

This chain connects TRBV27 to TRBJ2-3; 8 bases align to TRBD1. Germline V gene lookup returns CDR1 MNHEY and CDR2 SMNVEV (reference sequence). CDR3 length equals 16 residues. The trim removed 4 bases at V and 4 bases at J, leaving 10 bases unmatched. CDR3 in amino acids: CASSSGQGRVPDTQYF. The CDR3 DNA follows: TGTGCCAGCAGTTCAGGACAGGGACGTGTTCCAGATACGCAGTATTTT.

In its sample, this clone was seen once. The V call is TRBV10-3, the J call TRBJ2-2; D gene unclear. Trimming removed 10 bases at V and 1 base at J, with 10 bases between. Germline V gene data show CDR1 as ENHRY and CDR2 as SYGVKD. The CDR3 is made up of 13 amino acids. The CDR3: CATCPGNTGELFF. As DNA, the CDR3 is TGTGCCACCTGTCCGGGGAACACCGGGGAGCTGTTTTTT.

The chain carries TRBV12-1 and TRBJ2-7; TRBD2, as called in the table, went unchecked against the DNA. TRBV12-1 is recorded as a pseudogene. CDR3 length: 14 amino acids. CDR3 DNA: TGTGCCAGCGTGGGACTAGCGGGAGCTTGGGAGCAGTACTTC. Its translation: CASVGLAGAWEQYF.

On this clone: This specimen includes other DNA sequences encoding the same CDR3. The genes are TRBV28 and TRBJ2-7, with unresolved D. The CDR3 totals 12 residues. CDR1 is MDHEN and CDR2 is SYDVKM in the germline V gene. V was trimmed by 6 bases and J by 5 bases, leaving 11 bases between them. The CDR3 nucleotides are TGTGCCAGCAGCCTTGGACGGGACGAGCAGTACTTC. It translates to CASSLGRDEQYF.

The rearrangement links TRBV7-3 to TRBJ2-7, with 8 bases that match TRBD1. J was trimmed by 2 bases and V by 1 base; bases with no gene match: 7. Germline V gene sequence: CDR1 SGHTA, CDR2 FQGTGA. The CDR3 spans 16 residues. DNA for the CDR3: TGTGCCAGCAGCTTAAGGGTGGCAGGGGGCCCCTACGAGCAGTACTTC. This gives the protein CASSLRVAGGPYEQYF.

This chain connects TRBV6-6 to TRBJ1-5; no definite D call. Germline V gives CDR1 MNHNY, CDR2 SVGAGI (reference sequence). The CDR3 consists of 15 residues. Between the trimmed V and J ends, which lost 6 bases and 3 bases, there was a span of 15 bases. The CDR3: CASSFPEGLNQPQHF. In nucleotides, the CDR3 is TGTGCCAGCAGCTTCCCGGAGGGCCTCAATCAGCCCCAGCATTTT.

The chain links TRBV27 to TRBJ1-2, with D hard to call. CDR3 size: 15 residues. Germline CDR1 is MNHEY and CDR2 is SMNVEV (reference sequence). Trimming pared 5 bases from V and 0 bases from J, leaving 13 bases between. The CDR3 coding sequence is TGTGCCAGCAGTCCAAACTTGCTAGCTAACTATGGCTACACCTTC. Its translation: CASSPNLLANYGYTF.

V and J are TRBV9 and TRBJ1-4; 8 bases are shared with TRBD1. The CDR3 runs to 15 residues. The junction had 4 bases not matched to a gene; V was cut back by 0 bases and J by 6 bases. From germline, CDR1 is SGDLS and CDR2 YYNGEE. The CDR3 region has the DNA TGTGCCAGCAGCGTAGTCCCAGGGGGCTATGAAAAACTGTTTTTT. It encodes CASSVVPGGYEKLFF.

This clone has only one observation. The chain links TRBV19 to TRBJ2-1; TRBD2 matches 9 bases. Per germline, CDR1 LNHDA and CDR2 SQIVND (reference sequence). V trimming: 1 base; J trimming: 2 bases; junction bases outside the gene matches: 9. The CDR3 runs to 18 residues. The CDR3: CASSIGGTSRLTYNEQFF. CDR3 bases: TGTGCCAGTAGTATAGGCGGGACTAGCCGGTTGACCTACAATGAGCAGTTCTTC.

V is TRBV7-3 and J is TRBJ2-3; D not certain. V lost 3 bases and J lost 3, with 10 bases in between. Germline V gene lookup returns CDR1 SGHTA and CDR2 FQGTGA. The CDR3 extends over 14 amino acids. This CDR3 is CASSLLGRTDTQYF. The CDR3 bases are TGTGCCAGCAGCTTGCTAGGAAGAACAGATACGCAGTATTTT.

This clone was recorded only once. The chain couples TRBV9 to TRBJ2-5, with 10 bases identical to TRBD1. The junction had 2 bases not matched to a gene; V was cut back by 4 bases and J by 2 bases. The germline V gene has CDR1 SGDLS and CDR2 YYNGEE. The CDR3 runs 14 residues. In DNA, the CDR3 is TGTGCCAGCAGCAAGGACAGGGGGCAAGAGACCCAGTACTTC. Its protein product is CASSKDRGQETQYF.

V usage is TRBV6-5 and J usage is TRBJ1-1, with D maybe TRBD1 (6 bases). Trimming removed 5 bases at V and 3 bases at J, with 16 bases between. CDR3 length: 15 amino acids. CDR1 is MNHEY, CDR2 SVGAGI, per germline. CDR3 sequence (DNA): TGTGCCAGCAGTACCTCGCACAGGGTGGACACTGAAGCTTTCTTT. Amino acids: CASSTSHRVDTEAFF.

The CDR3 sequence: CASSLWTGSYNEQFF. CDR3 nucleotides: TGTGCCAGCAGTTTATGGACAGGCTCCTACAATGAGCAGTTCTTC. The genes are TRBV27 and TRBJ2-1, with 7 bases that match TRBD1. The CDR3 consists of 15 residues. V lost 1 base and J lost 0; bases outside the gene matches: 0. Looked up from germline, CDR1 is MNHEY and CDR2 is SMNVEV (reference sequence).

The chain is built from TRBV14 and TRBJ1-4; TRBD1 agrees at 8 bases. CDR1 and CDR2 (germline): SGHDN, FVKESK. Losses at the gene ends were 5 bases for V and 0 bases for J; bases not matched to a gene: 8. The CDR3 sequence is 17 residues long. The CDR3 DNA reads TGTGCCAGCAGCGCCCGGACAGGGCTTCCAACTAATGAAAAACTGTTTTTT. Translated, it gives CASSARTGLPTNEKLFF.

This clone has more than one count but fewer than ten. This sequence joins TRBV27 and TRBJ1-4; D not resolved. Germline CDR1 MNHEY, CDR2 SMNVEV (reference sequence). The CDR3 is made up of 16 amino acids. Trimming left V 6 bases short and J 3 bases short, with 17 bases between. CDR3 loop: CASSLKPVGSNEKLFF. CDR3 nucleotide sequence: TGTGCCAGCAGCCTGAAACCCGTGGGATCTAATGAAAAACTGTTTTTT.

The rearrangement uses TRBV3-1 (or the pseudogene TRBV3-2) and TRBJ2-7; 10 bases are shared with TRBD2. Germline V gives CDR1 LGHDT, CDR2 YNNKEL (reference sequence). The length of the CDR3 is 16 residues. J was trimmed by 4 bases and V by 0 bases; bases with no gene match: 6. Written as DNA, the CDR3 is TGTGCCAGCAGCCAAGATACATCACTAGCGGGATACGAGCAGTACTTC. This encodes CASSQDTSLAGYEQYF.

The chain uses TRBV19 and TRBJ1-5; 10 positions match TRBD1. The V gene end was trimmed by 3 bases and the J gene end by 6 bases; junction bases not matched to a gene: 5. The CDR3 totals 15 residues. Germline CDR1 and CDR2: LNHDA and SQIVND (reference sequence). The CDR3 DNA reads TGTGCCAGTAGTATTGGGACAGGGGTTTCTCAGCCCCAGCATTTT. Translated, it gives CASSIGTGVSQPQHF. The variable domain in full, completed from reference TRBV19 and TRBJ1-5, reads DGGITQSPKYLFRKEGQNVTLSCEQNLNHDAMYWYRQDPGQGLRLIYYSQIVNDFQKGDIAEGYSVSREKKESFPLTVTSAQKNPTAFYLCASSIGTGVSQPQHFGDGTRLSIL.

As concerns this clone: The junction departs from germline at one end; a sequencing error may be responsible. The V call is TRBV7-9, the J call TRBJ1-4, with D perhaps matching TRBD1 (6 bases). Germline-derived CDR1 and CDR2 are SEHNR and FQNEAQ (reference sequence). This CDR3 comprises 14 residues. The CDR3 protein is CATSPDRKNEKLFF. The CDR3 bases are TGTGCCACCAGCCCTGACAGGAAAAATGAAAAACTGTTTTTT.